What follows describes a single TCR beta chain. Its cognate antigen is unknown. These data belong to a study of cytomegalovirus exposure and HLA in healthy donors. General study points: In vitro assays verified that three CMV-associated chains recognized CMV antigens specifically. Cytomegalovirus-associated status was assigned to some 180 TCR beta chains.

Generated by immunoSEQ multiplex PCR, the TCRdb table keeps only in-frame clones and is missing some. The table has about 110,000 clones, approximately 90% seen once. The CDR3 has 14 amino acids. Trimming removed 6 bases from V and 6 bases from J; junction bases left unmatched: 6. The V gene's germline CDR1 is MRHNA and CDR2 SNTAGT. The sample was PBMCs. This chain joins TRBV6-4 and TRBJ2-1; 9 bases fit TRBD1. This TCR was sampled from a young woman in good health and CMV-seronegative. The CDR3 spells CASSGTGSSNEQFF. DNA of the CDR3: TGTGCCAGCAGCGGGACAGGGAGTTCCAATGAGCAGTTCTTC.